One and the same sample provided the 30 T cell receptor beta chains below, sequenced in a study of blood T cell repertoires in COVID-19. Some clones are missing from TCRdb's copy, which holds only in-frame ones; the method was immunoSEQ multiplex PCR. Here the sample spans about 190,000 clones, roughly 80% being singletons. The sequenced material came from PBMCs or T cells enriched from blood (not recorded which). These receptors were collected from a woman younger than 45 who had recovered from COVID-19.

V usage is TRBV6-5 and J usage is TRBJ1-1; a possible D gene is TRBD1 (5 bases). V was pared by 6 bases and J by 7 bases, with 9 bases between. Germline V gene data show CDR1 as MNHEY and CDR2 as SVGAGI. CDR3 length equals 11 residues. CDR3 in amino acids: CASRKTDEAFF. Written as DNA, the CDR3 is TGTGCCAGCAGGAAGACAGATGAAGCTTTCTTT.

This clone was counted a single time. The CDR3 here is CASTNYNSPLHF. The DNA of the CDR3 is TGTGCCAGCACCAACTATAATTCACCCCTCCACTTT. This rearrangement joins TRBV27 to TRBJ1-6; no clear D. This CDR3 region has 12 residues. Deletions cut 7 bases from V and 3 bases from J, with 4 bases between. Germline loops: CDR1 MNHEY, CDR2 SMNVEV (reference sequence).

In the case of this clone: The sample contains more than one DNA sequence encoding this CDR3. This chain uses TRBV19 with TRBJ2-3; D not resolved. The germline gives CDR1 LNHDA, CDR2 SQIVND (reference sequence). With 8 bases removed from V and 1 base from J, the gap between germline ends came to 10 bases. The CDR3 is 13 residues long. The chain's CDR3 is CASSETGTDTQYF. In DNA, the CDR3 is TGTGCCAGTTCTGAAACGGGCACAGATACGCAGTATTTT.

The chain links TRBV10-1 to TRBJ2-2, with TRBD2 identical over 8 bases. The CDR3 is 15 amino acids. Germline-derived CDR1 and CDR2 are WNHNN and SYGVQD (reference sequence). After removal of 6 bases from V and 4 bases from J, the junction contained 7 bases not matched to a gene. CDR3 sequence (DNA): TGCGCCAGCAGGGATCCCGCGGGGGGCACCGGGGAGCTGTTTTTT. Protein sequence: CASRDPAGGTGELFF.

The chain links TRBV4-2 to TRBJ2-5, with TRBD2 matching over 7 bases. The CDR3 has 15 residues. The V segment lost 3 bases and the J segment 1 base; nucleotides outside the gene matches: 5. The germline gives CDR1 LGHNA, CDR2 YNFKEQ. As DNA, the CDR3 is TGTGCCAGCAGCCATTCGGGGGAGGGCCAAGAGACCCAGTACTTC. It yields the protein CASSHSGEGQETQYF.

This clone was seen only once. The rearrangement joins TRBV4-1 to TRBJ1-1, with TRBD1 matching over 8 bases. Germline CDR1 is MGHRA and CDR2 is YSYEKL. With 4 bases clipped from V and 2 bases from J, the junction kept 3 bases outside the gene matches. The length of the CDR3 is 14 residues. The CDR3 protein is CASSPDRGNTEAFF. CDR3 DNA sequence: TGCGCCAGCAGCCCCGACAGGGGTAACACTGAAGCTTTCTTT.

The chain links TRBV6-5 to TRBJ2-2; 10 bases are shared with TRBD1. From germline, CDR1 is MNHEY and CDR2 SVGAGI. The CDR3 consists of 15 residues. Trimming cost V 7 bases and J 6 bases; bases outside gene matches: 8. This CDR3 is CASNLRQGASGELFF. In DNA form, the CDR3 reads TGTGCCAGCAACCTACGACAGGGGGCCTCCGGGGAGCTGTTTTTT.

The V gene is TRBV6-5, the J gene TRBJ2-7, with 8 positions matching TRBD2. This CDR3 has 15 amino acids. Per germline, CDR1 MNHEY and CDR2 SVGAGI. V shed 6 bases and J 2 bases; nucleotides not matched to a gene: 9. CDR3 in DNA: TGTGCCAGCAGGCCCCTGAGCGGGGGCACCTACGAGCAGTACGTC. It codes for CASRPLSGGTYEQYV.

The table lists this clone with a count of one. The chain employs TRBV18 and TRBJ1-2; D is ambiguous. CDR1 KGHSH and CDR2 LQKENI come from the germline V gene. V shed 3 bases and J shed 2 bases, with 13 bases lying between them. The CDR3 sequence is 15 residues long. In DNA form, the CDR3 reads TGTGCCAGCTCACCGCGGGCGGCTTCGAACTATGGCTACACCTTC. Translated: CASSPRAASNYGYTF.

In its sample, this clone was seen a few times. In nucleotides, the CDR3 is TGTGCCAGCAGCCGAAGGGGAGGACGTAATTCACCCCTCCACTTT. This encodes CASSRRGGRNSPLHF. The chain combines TRBV28 with TRBJ1-6, with a tentative D call TRBD1 (5 bases). Germline V gene lookup returns CDR1 MDHEN and CDR2 SYDVKM. The CDR3 covers 15 residues. V was clipped by 6 bases and J by 6 bases, with 15 bases between them.

This clone was detected only once. V usage is TRBV6-2 or TRBV6-3 and J usage is TRBJ2-6, with 9 bases identical to TRBD1. Per germline, CDR1 MNHEY and CDR2 SVGEGT. The CDR3 is made up of 19 amino acids. The ends lost 0 bases at V and 2 bases at J; junction bases unmatched: 8. The CDR3 loop reads CASSYSTGGGAAGANVLTF. CDR3 in DNA: TGTGCCAGCAGTTACTCAACAGGGGGCGGGGCTGCTGGGGCCAACGTCCTGACTTTC.

This rearrangement joins TRBV7-2 to TRBJ2-5, with TRBD1 as a possible D gene (6 bases). Trimming cost V 2 bases and J 1 base, with 14 bases left between them. The CDR3 runs 16 residues. Germline loops: CDR1 SGHTA, CDR2 FQGNSA. The CDR3 sequence is CASSLYPGHPQETQYF. For the CDR3, the DNA is TGTGCCAGCAGCTTATACCCGGGACACCCCCAAGAGACCCAGTACTTC. Using reference TRBV7-2 and TRBJ2-5 for the parts outside the CDR3, the full variable domain is GAGVSQSPSNKVTEKGKDVELRCDPISGHTALYWYRQSLGQGLEFLIYFQGNSAPDKSGLPSDRFSAERTGGSVSTLTIQRTQQEDSAVYLCASSLYPGHPQETQYFGPGTRLLVL.

The chain links TRBV4-2 to TRBJ1-2; tentatively, D is TRBD1 (5 bases). The CDR3 is 15 amino acids. In germline, CDR1 is LGHNA, CDR2 YNFKEQ. V was shortened by 1 base and J by 1 base, with 10 bases between the two germline ends. Here the CDR3 reads CASSQVGGDNYGYTF. Written as DNA, the CDR3 is TGTGCCAGCAGCCAAGTCGGAGGGGATAACTATGGCTACACCTTC.

Only a few counts were recorded for this clone. V gene TRBV14 combines with J gene TRBJ2-5, with 9 bases fitting TRBD2. CDR3 length: 16 amino acids. The ends lost 6 bases at V and 5 bases at J; junction bases unmatched: 13. CDR1 and CDR2 (germline): SGHDN, FVKESK. CDR3 sequence reads: CASRPGAGGARETQYF. The CDR3 DNA follows: TGTGCCAGCAGGCCCGGCGCGGGGGGGGCCCGGGAGACCCAGTACTTC. The full variable domain, completed using reference TRBV14 and TRBJ2-5, is EAGVTQFPSHSVIEKGQTVTLRCDPISGHDNLYWYRRVMGKEIKFLLHFVKESKQDESGMPNNRFLAERTGGTYSTLKVQPAELEDSGVYFCASRPGAGGARETQYFGPGTRLLVL.

This clone was recorded a few times. V and J are TRBV9 and TRBJ1-1; TRBD1 agrees at 11 bases. The CDR3 is made up of 15 amino acids. Germline-derived CDR1 and CDR2 are SGDLS and YYNGEE. Trimming cost V 4 bases and J 3 bases; bases outside gene matches: 5. The CDR3 loop is CASSSWTGGDTEAFF. CDR3 bases: TGTGCCAGCAGCTCCTGGACAGGGGGCGACACTGAAGCTTTCTTT.

The chain recombines TRBV5-1 with TRBJ1-4, with D perhaps TRBD1 (5 bases). Per the germline V gene, CDR1 is SGHRS and CDR2 is YFSETQ. V was trimmed by 5 bases and J by 3 bases, leaving 17 bases between them. This CDR3 contains 16 residues. For the CDR3, the DNA is TGCGCCAGCAGTATGGAGGTGGGGGGATCTAATGAAAAACTGTTTTTT. Amino acid sequence: CASSMEVGGSNEKLFF.

The chain joins TRBV28 to TRBJ1-2; TRBD1 aligns across 9 bases. The V gene's germline CDR1 is MDHEN and CDR2 SYDVKM. V gave up 2 bases and J gave up 5 bases; unmatched junction bases: 15. The CDR3 spans 18 residues. CDR3 region: CASSLASRDRAGRYGYTF. The CDR3 DNA reads TGTGCCAGCAGTTTAGCCTCCCGGGACAGGGCCGGGAGGTATGGCTACACCTTC.

The rearrangement joins TRBV6-5 to TRBJ1-3; D remains unclear. Germline CDR1 reads MNHEY; CDR2 reads SVGAGI. This CDR3 contains 14 residues. Trimming took 6 bases from V and 0 from J, leaving 9 bases between them. CDR3 sequence reads: CASSLGGSGNTIYF. As DNA, the CDR3 is TGTGCCAGCAGCCTAGGTGGCTCTGGAAACACCATATATTTT.

The chain carries TRBV3-1 (or the pseudogene TRBV3-2) and TRBJ2-5; 7 bases line up with TRBD2. The CDR3 is made up of 16 amino acids. J lost 2 bases, V lost 1 base, and 7 bases had no gene match. Germline V gives CDR1 LGHDT, CDR2 YNNKEL (reference sequence). The CDR3 region has the DNA TGTGCCAGCAGCCAAGGGGCTAGCGGAACACAAGAGACCCAGTACTTC. Translated: CASSQGASGTQETQYF.

The CDR3 protein is CASSDMGQVGSPLHF. The CDR3 bases are TGTGCCAGCAGTGATATGGGACAGGTTGGTTCACCCCTCCACTTT. The chain is built from TRBV6-1 and TRBJ1-6; 8 bases match TRBD1. V was pared by 3 bases and J by 9 bases, with 7 bases of the junction left unmatched. The CDR3 loop spans 15 amino acids. CDR1 and CDR2 (germline): MNHNS, SASEGT.

The rearrangement uses TRBV7-9 and TRBJ1-5, with TRBD1 identical over 8 bases. This CDR3 has 14 amino acids. The germline V gene encodes CDR1 SEHNR and CDR2 FQNEAQ (reference sequence). Trimming removed 5 bases from V and 5 bases from J; junction bases left unmatched: 5. CDR3 nucleotide sequence: TGTGCCAGCAGCCGAGGACAGGGATATCAGCCCCAGCATTTT. Translation gives CASSRGQGYQPQHF.

The V gene is TRBV9, the J gene TRBJ1-2; 8 nucleotides align to TRBD1. This CDR3 region has 14 residues. The germline V gene encodes CDR1 SGDLS and CDR2 YYNGEE. Germline trimming cut 5 bases from V and 2 bases from J; bases unmatched to any gene: 5. CDR3 protein: CASRGQGTNYGYTF. CDR3 DNA: TGTGCCAGCAGAGGACAGGGTACCAACTATGGCTACACCTTC.

This clone was observed a few times. In DNA form, the CDR3 reads TGTGCCAGCAGTACAGGGCCCTGGGGGCTAGGGGAGACCCAGTACTTC. Its translation is CASSTGPWGLGETQYF. The gene calls are TRBV5-6 and TRBJ2-5; D perhaps matches TRBD1 (6 bases). The germline V gene encodes CDR1 SGHDT and CDR2 YYEEEE. V dropped 5 bases and J dropped 5 bases, with 22 bases sitting between them. The CDR3 extends over 16 amino acids.

The V gene is TRBV2, the J gene TRBJ2-1; 13 bases line up with TRBD2. V trimming: 9 bases; J trimming: 4 bases; junction bases outside the gene matches: 9. CDR3 length: 16 amino acids. From germline, CDR1 is SNHLY and CDR2 FYNNEI. The CDR3 protein is CARSKGLAGDYNEQFF. The CDR3 region has the DNA TGTGCCAGGTCGAAAGGACTAGCGGGAGATTACAATGAGCAGTTCTTC.

The chain recombines TRBV7-2 with TRBJ2-5; TRBD2 aligns across 7 bases. Germline trimming cut 5 bases from V and 2 bases from J; bases unmatched to any gene: 8. Germline V gene sequence: CDR1 SGHTA, CDR2 FQGNSA. The CDR3 has 15 residues. DNA for the CDR3: TGTGCCAGCAGCCCTAACCGGGGGGTACAAGAGACCCAGTACTTC. Translated: CASSPNRGVQETQYF.

The chain recombines TRBV2 with TRBJ2-7; 8 bases map to TRBD2. J gave up 7 bases and V 4 bases, and 15 bases lay outside the gene matches. From germline, CDR1 is SNHLY and CDR2 FYNNEI. The CDR3 length is 16 residues. The CDR3 DNA is TGTGCCAGCAGTGCTGGTGTTACGGGAGGGCCCGGGGAGCAGTACTTC. This sequence encodes CASSAGVTGGPGEQYF.

The table lists this clone with a few counts. The chain links TRBV5-6 to TRBJ1-5; TRBD1 aligns across 9 bases. Germline loops: CDR1 SGHDT, CDR2 YYEEEE. The CDR3 runs to 15 residues. The junction had 0 bases not matched to a gene; V was cut back by 0 bases and J by 2 bases. The CDR3 loop is CASSLGQGGNQPQHF. In DNA, the CDR3 is TGTGCCAGCAGCTTGGGACAGGGGGGCAATCAGCCCCAGCATTTT. Supplemented by reference TRBV5-6 and TRBJ1-5, the full variable domain reads DAGVTQSPTHLIKTRGQQVTLRCSPKSGHDTVSWYQQALGQGPQFIFQYYEEEERQRGNFPDRFSGHQFPNYSSELNVNALLLGDSALYLCASSLGQGGNQPQHFGDGTRLSIL.

The chain is built from TRBV4-1 and TRBJ2-7; no definite D call. Germline values: CDR1 MGHRA, CDR2 YSYEKL. The V and J ends lost 5 bases and 0 bases respectively, with 17 bases between them. The CDR3 runs 16 residues. CDR3 coding DNA: TGCGCCAGCAGCGCCGCGCCGGGTTACAACTCCTACGAGCAGTACTTC. Its protein is CASSAAPGYNSYEQYF.

Only a few counts were recorded for this clone. The J gene is TRBJ2-7, the V gene TRBV27; D possibly corresponds to TRBD2 (6 bases). Trimming removed 1 base from V and 2 bases from J, with 12 bases in between. The CDR3 loop spans 15 amino acids. Germline CDR1 reads MNHEY; CDR2 reads SMNVEV (reference sequence). CDR3 residues: CASSLYGLAAYEQYF. The CDR3 DNA is TGTGCCAGCAGTTTATACGGTTTAGCGGCCTACGAGCAGTACTTC.

CDR3 amino acids: CASSLREVDTQYF. CDR3 DNA: TGTGCCAGCAGCTTGCGGGAGGTAGATACGCAGTATTTT. The genes are TRBV3-1 (or the pseudogene TRBV3-2) and TRBJ2-3, with 8 bases matching TRBD2. The CDR3 extends over 13 amino acids. The J segment lost 5 bases and the V segment lost 5 bases, leaving 3 bases of the junction unmatched. Germline loops: CDR1 LGHDT, CDR2 YNNKEL (reference sequence).